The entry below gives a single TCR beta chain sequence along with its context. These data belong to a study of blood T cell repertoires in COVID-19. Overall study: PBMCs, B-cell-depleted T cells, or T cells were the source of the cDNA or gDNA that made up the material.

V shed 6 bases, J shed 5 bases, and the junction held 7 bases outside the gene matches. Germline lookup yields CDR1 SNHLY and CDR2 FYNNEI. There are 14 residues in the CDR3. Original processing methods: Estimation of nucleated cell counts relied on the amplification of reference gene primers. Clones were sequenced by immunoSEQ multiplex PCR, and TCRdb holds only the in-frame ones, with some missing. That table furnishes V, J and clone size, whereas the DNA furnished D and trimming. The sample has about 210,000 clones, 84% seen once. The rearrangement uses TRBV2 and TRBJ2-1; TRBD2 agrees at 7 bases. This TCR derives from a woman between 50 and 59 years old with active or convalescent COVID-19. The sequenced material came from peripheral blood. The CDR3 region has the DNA TGTGCCAGCAGGCCTGGGACTAATGACAATGAGCAGTTCTTC. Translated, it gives CASRPGTNDNEQFF.